The T cell receptor beta chain described here comes from a study of glioma-infiltrating T cells. Study information: Glioma patients had dexamethasone for six or fewer days before surgery.

On this clonotype itself: One junction end does not reproduce the germline sequence, and a read error may be involved.

Germline lookup yields CDR1 MGHRA and CDR2 YSYEKL. The CDR3 sequence is 14 residues long. Using RNA template, CDR3s of TCR alpha and beta were amplified with iRepertoire arm-PCR. For one-step reverse transcription and amplification, roughly 85-450 ng of tissue mRNA or PBMC total RNA was used. From the multiplex PCR reads, TCRdb called clonotypes with MiXCR, one entry per CDR3 protein. The table has about 380,000 distinct CDR3 sequences, around 45% seen once. The receptor comes from a human donor with low-grade glioma or glioblastoma, undergoing nonglioma brain surgery, or in good health (not recorded which). Input material: glioma tissue, nonneoplastic brain tissue, or PBMCs (not recorded which). The V gene is TRBV4-1, the J gene TRBJ2-7; 9 nucleotides align to TRBD1. The DNA of the CDR3 is TGCGCCAGTAGCCAAGTAGGACAGGGGAACGAGCAGTACTTC. Protein sequence: CASSQVGQGNEQYF.